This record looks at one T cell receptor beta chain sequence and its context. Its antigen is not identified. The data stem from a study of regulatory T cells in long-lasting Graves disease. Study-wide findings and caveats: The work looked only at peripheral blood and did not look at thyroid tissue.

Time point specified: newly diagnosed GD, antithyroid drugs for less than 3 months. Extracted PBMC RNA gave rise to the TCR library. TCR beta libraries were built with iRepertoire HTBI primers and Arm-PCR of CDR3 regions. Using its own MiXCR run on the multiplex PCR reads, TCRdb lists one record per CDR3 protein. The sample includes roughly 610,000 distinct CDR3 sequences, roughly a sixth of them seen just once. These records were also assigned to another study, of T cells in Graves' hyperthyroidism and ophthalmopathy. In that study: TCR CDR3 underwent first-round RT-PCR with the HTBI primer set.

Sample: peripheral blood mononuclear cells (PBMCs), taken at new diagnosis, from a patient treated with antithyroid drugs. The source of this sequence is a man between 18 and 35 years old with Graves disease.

The CDR3 is CASSTVREGGYNEQFF. The DNA of the CDR3 is TGTGCCAGCAGCACCGTACGGGAGGGAGGATACAATGAGCAGTTCTTC. The chain has TRBV7-9 and TRBJ2-1; 8 bases map to TRBD2. CDR1 and CDR2 (germline): SEHNR, FQNEAQ (reference sequence). The CDR3 is 16 residues long. Trimming cost V 5 bases and J 4 bases; bases outside gene matches: 10.